This TCR beta chain was captured by sequencing in a study of blood T cell repertoires in COVID-19. Background on the study: Acute-phase and convalescent COVID-19 samples originated in the United States, Italy and Spain. T cells, B-cell-depleted T cells, or PBMCs provided the cDNA or gDNA that served as material.

Methods used by the authors: Amplified reference gene primers provided the basis for estimating nucleated cell counts. The method was immunoSEQ multiplex PCR; TCRdb's version includes in-frame clones alone and lacks a portion of them. V and J calls and clone size come straight from that table; D and trimming were deduced from the DNA. The sample has about 310,000 clones, around 87% seen once; the top ten hold roughly 4.3%. The germline V and J ends were trimmed by 0 bases and 7 bases, with 10 bases remaining between them. The V gene's germline CDR1 is SGHAT and CDR2 FQNNGV. The CDR3 loop spans 14 amino acids.

Specimen: PBMCs or T cells enriched from blood (not recorded which). The V and J genes are TRBV11-2 and TRBJ2-1, with D possibly TRBD2 on 5 matching bases. This TCR derives from a woman younger than 30 with acute COVID-19. The CDR3 loop is CASSLDFRGNEQFF. CDR3 in DNA: TGTGCCAGCAGCTTAGATTTCCGGGGAAATGAGCAGTTCTTC.